One sample yielded the 24 T cell receptor beta chains listed below, sequenced in a study of T cell changes during pregnancy in multiple sclerosis. Profiling relied on immunoSEQ multiplex PCR, and the TCRdb table lists in-frame clones only, not all of them. The repertoire includes approximately 50,000 clones, about 89% of them detected once, and roughly 10% sits in the top ten. Sequenced here: CD8+ T cells from peripheral blood mononuclear cells, sampled after pregnancy. The source of these receptors is a female donor with multiple sclerosis, enrolled in a pregnancy study.

The chain links TRBV4-1 to TRBJ2-1; 15 nucleotides align to TRBD2. The CDR3 runs 20 residues. The V gene end was trimmed by 0 bases and the J gene end by 6 bases; junction bases not matched to a gene: 12. CDR1 MGHRA and CDR2 YSYEKL come from the germline V gene. CDR3 nucleotide sequence: TGCGCCAGCAGCCAAGAGTCGGCCTTCGGACTAGCGGGGGGGATCAATGAGCAGTTCTTC. Translated, it gives CASSQESAFGLAGGINEQFF.

V and J are TRBV4-1 and TRBJ1-5, with 10 bases that match TRBD1. With 0 bases clipped from V and 4 bases from J, the junction kept 6 bases outside the gene matches. The CDR3 is made up of 17 amino acids. The germline gives CDR1 MGHRA, CDR2 YSYEKL. The CDR3 DNA follows: TGCGCCAGCAGCCAAGAGGAGACAGGGGGCTGGAATCAGCCCCAGCATTTT. Translated, it gives CASSQEETGGWNQPQHF.

The chain links TRBV5-6 to TRBJ2-3; 10 positions agree with TRBD1. The CDR3 has 15 residues. With V trimmed by 4 bases and J by 3 bases, 5 bases remained unmatched. Germline CDR1 reads SGHDT; CDR2 reads YYEEEE. CDR3 protein: CASSEGQGYTDTQYF. The CDR3 DNA follows: TGTGCCAGCAGCGAGGGACAGGGGTATACAGATACGCAGTATTTT.

The rearrangement joins TRBV28 to TRBJ2-5, with D hard to call. CDR1 is MDHEN, CDR2 SYDVKM, per germline. The CDR3 loop spans 13 amino acids. The ends were cut back, 7 bases at V and 1 base at J, with 10 bases in the middle. The CDR3 reads CASKDKAQETQYF. In DNA form, the CDR3 reads TGTGCCAGCAAAGACAAGGCCCAAGAGACCCAGTACTTC.

The genes are TRBV7-8 and TRBJ2-5, with TRBD2 matching over 7 bases. The CDR3 runs to 16 residues. The V gene end was trimmed by 5 bases and the J gene end by 2 bases; junction bases not matched to a gene: 11. Germline V gene data show CDR1 as SGHVS and CDR2 as FQNEAQ. DNA of the CDR3: TGTGCCAGCAGCGAACTGGCGGGGGACTTGCAAGAGACCCAGTACTTC. It codes for CASSELAGDLQETQYF. The full variable domain, rest sourced from reference TRBV7-8 and TRBJ2-5, is GAGVSQSPRYKVAKRGQDVALRCDPISGHVSLFWYQQALGQGPEFLTYFQNEAQLDKSGLPSDRFFAERPEGSVSTLKIQRTQQEDSAVYLCASSELAGDLQETQYFGPGTRLLVL.

The CDR3 coding sequence is TGTGCCAGCAGCGTTGGGACTAGCGGGAGGTGGGAGCAGTACTTC. This gives the protein CASSVGTSGRWEQYF. The chain carries TRBV13 and TRBJ2-7; 15 bases align to TRBD2. This CDR3 is 15 amino acids long. J gave up 7 bases and V 5 bases, and 6 bases lay outside the gene matches. Germline CDR1 reads PRHDT; CDR2 reads FYEKMQ (reference sequence).

This clone was seen a single time. The chain couples TRBV6-1 to TRBJ1-5; 7 positions agree with TRBD1. The V segment lost 4 bases and the J segment 0 bases; nucleotides outside the gene matches: 9. Germline-derived CDR1 and CDR2 are MNHNS and SASEGT. There are 17 residues in the CDR3. The CDR3, as DNA: TGTGCCAGCAGTGGAATGACAGGGACGTTTAGCAATCAGCCCCAGCATTTT. Translation: CASSGMTGTFSNQPQHF.

The V call is TRBV29-1, the J call TRBJ2-4, with TRBD1 matching 9 bases. V lost 4 bases and J lost 8; bases outside the gene matches: 9. CDR1 is SQVTM and CDR2 is ANQGSEA in the germline V gene. This CDR3 is 14 amino acids long. The CDR3 region is CSVGPGQGVDIQYF. In DNA form, the CDR3 reads TGCAGCGTTGGCCCGGGACAGGGTGTTGACATTCAGTACTTC.

The chain employs TRBV11-3 and TRBJ2-5; 7 nucleotides align to TRBD1. Germline V CDR1 and CDR2: SGHNT, YENEEA. The CDR3 extends over 15 amino acids. The ends lost 5 bases at V and 5 bases at J; junction bases unmatched: 11. As DNA, the CDR3 is TGTGCCAGCAGCCCTCAGACAGGGTTATTGGAGACCCAGTACTTC. Amino acids: CASSPQTGLLETQYF.

V is TRBV15 and J is TRBJ2-7; 10 bases agree with TRBD1. With 6 bases clipped from V and 5 bases from J, the junction kept 7 bases outside the gene matches. This CDR3 region has 14 residues. Germline CDR1 LNHNV, CDR2 YYDKDF (reference sequence). CDR3 region: CATSRDRGFNEQYF. Written as DNA, the CDR3 is TGTGCCACCAGTAGGGACAGGGGCTTCAACGAGCAGTACTTC.

This sequence joins TRBV7-3 and TRBJ2-3; possibly TRBD2 for D (6 bases). Per germline, CDR1 SGHTA and CDR2 FQGTGA. The length of the CDR3 is 15 residues. Trimming left V 5 bases short and J 0 bases short, with 12 bases between. CDR3 protein: CASSENGGSTDTQYF. The CDR3 coding sequence is TGTGCCAGCAGCGAAAATGGGGGGAGCACAGATACGCAGTATTTT.

The J gene is TRBJ1-3, the V gene TRBV14, with D uncertain. The V and J ends lost 1 base and 3 bases respectively, with 10 bases between them. Germline CDR1 is SGHDN and CDR2 is FVKESK. The CDR3 runs 15 residues. CDR3 sequence: CASSQVGLVGNTIYF. CDR3 in DNA: TGTGCCAGCAGCCAAGTTGGGCTGGTTGGAAACACCATATATTTT.

This clone appeared a single time. The chain combines TRBV15 with TRBJ2-7; 9 positions match TRBD2. Per the germline V gene, CDR1 is LNHNV and CDR2 is YYDKDF (reference sequence). V gave up 5 bases and J gave up 2 bases; unmatched junction bases: 10. This CDR3 contains 16 residues. CDR3 sequence: CATSSPELAGTYEQYF. CDR3 bases: TGTGCCACCAGCTCTCCCGAGCTAGCGGGGACCTACGAGCAGTACTTC.

This chain uses TRBV15 with TRBJ1-2, with 10 bases identical to TRBD1. Per germline, CDR1 LNHNV and CDR2 YYDKDF (reference sequence). The CDR3 is 16 amino acids. The trim removed 0 bases at V and 2 bases at J, leaving 3 bases unmatched. CDR3 protein: CATSRDLGQGNYGYTF. The DNA of the CDR3 is TGTGCCACCAGCAGAGATCTGGGACAGGGGAACTATGGCTACACCTTC.

The chain carries TRBV27 and TRBJ2-3, with unresolved D. Germline CDR1 and CDR2: MNHEY and SMNVEV (reference sequence). The CDR3 is made up of 13 amino acids. V was trimmed by 6 bases and J by 4 bases, leaving 11 bases between them. The CDR3 here is CASSRYVADTQYF. The CDR3 nucleotides are TGTGCCAGCAGCCGGTACGTTGCAGATACGCAGTATTTT.

In its sample, this clone was seen a few times. The V gene is TRBV7-3, the J gene TRBJ2-2, with 7 bases lining up with TRBD2. With V trimmed by 4 bases and J by 0 bases, 5 bases remained unmatched. Germline V lookup: CDR1 SGHTA, CDR2 FQGTGA. CDR3 length: 16 residues. The CDR3 region has the DNA TGTGCCAGCAGCTCAACTAGCGAACCGAACACCGGGGAGCTGTTTTTT. Its translation: CASSSTSEPNTGELFF.

This sequence joins TRBV2 and TRBJ1-3, with D possibly TRBD1 on 6 matching bases. This CDR3 contains 15 residues. V lost 5 bases and J lost 2, with 13 bases in between. Germline CDR1 SNHLY, CDR2 FYNNEI. The CDR3 DNA reads as TGTGCCAGCAGTCAACAGGGTGCGGCTGGAAACACCATATATTTT. Its protein is CASSQQGAAGNTIYF. Together with reference TRBV2 and TRBJ1-3, the CDR3 gives the full variable domain: EPEVTQTPSHQVTQMGQEVILRCVPISNHLYFYWYRQILGQKVEFLVSFYNNEISEKSEIFDDQFSVERPDGSNFTLKIRSTKLEDSAMYFCASSQQGAAGNTIYFGEGSWLTVV.

This chain connects TRBV2 to TRBJ2-2; 7 bases map to TRBD1. This CDR3 comprises 15 residues. Trimming removed 6 bases from V and 4 bases from J; junction bases left unmatched: 8. The V gene's germline CDR1 is SNHLY and CDR2 FYNNEI. The CDR3 reads CASRPTGDLTGELFF. The CDR3 coding sequence is TGTGCCAGCAGGCCCACAGGGGACCTCACCGGGGAGCTGTTTTTT.

The chain is built from TRBV6-5 and TRBJ1-3; TRBD1 matches 8 bases. This CDR3 contains 14 residues. V was pared by 6 bases and J by 3 bases, with 4 bases of the junction left unmatched. The germline CDR1 and CDR2 sequences are MNHEY and SVGAGI. CDR3 region: CASRSDRGGNTIYF. The CDR3 DNA follows: TGTGCCAGCAGGTCCGACAGGGGTGGAAACACCATATATTTT.

The chain uses TRBV27 and TRBJ2-1; 10 bases align to TRBD2. The CDR3 totals 14 residues. From germline, CDR1 is MNHEY and CDR2 SMNVEV (reference sequence). V trimming: 2 bases; J trimming: 8 bases; junction bases outside the gene matches: 3. As DNA, the CDR3 is TGTGCCAGCAGTTTAGGGACTAGCGCCCATGAGCAGTTCTTC. Translated, it gives CASSLGTSAHEQFF.

This chain uses TRBV27 with TRBJ2-1; 10 positions agree with TRBD1. V was clipped by 7 bases and J by 4 bases; unmatched bases: 13. CDR1 MNHEY and CDR2 SMNVEV come from the germline V gene (reference sequence). The CDR3 is 17 residues long. The CDR3 coding sequence is TGTGCCAGCACCGACCGCGACAGGGGGCTCAAATACAATGAGCAGTTCTTC. It translates to CASTDRDRGLKYNEQFF.

The gene calls are TRBV9 and TRBJ1-4; 7 nucleotides agree with TRBD1. J was trimmed by 6 bases and V by 3 bases; bases with no gene match: 5. Germline V gene sequence: CDR1 SGDLS, CDR2 YYNGEE. CDR3 length: 14 amino acids. DNA of the CDR3: TGTGCCAGCAGCGCGGACAGGAGCGATGAAAAACTGTTTTTT. Its protein product is CASSADRSDEKLFF. The whole variable domain, remainder taken from reference TRBV9 and TRBJ1-4, is DSGVTQTPKHLITATGQRVTLRCSPRSGDLSVYWYQQSLDQGLQFLIQYYNGEERAKGNILERFSAQQFPDLHSELNLSSLELGDSALYFCASSADRSDEKLFFGSGTQLSVL.

This clone was seen only once. The chain couples TRBV19 to TRBJ2-2; D gene unclear. Germline CDR1 reads LNHDA; CDR2 reads SQIVND (reference sequence). This CDR3 has 13 amino acids. Trimming took 7 bases from V and 7 from J, leaving 13 bases between them. The CDR3 DNA follows: TGTGCCAGTACCACCATCCCCGGCGGGGAGCTGTTTTTT. It codes for CASTTIPGGELFF.

This chain joins TRBV5-3 and TRBJ2-5, with 13 nucleotides matching TRBD2. TRBV5-3 is annotated as an ORF whose role is uncertain. The trim removed 4 bases at V and 5 bases at J, leaving 17 bases unmatched. This CDR3 has 19 residues. In nucleotides, the CDR3 is TGTGCCAGAAGCCTGACCCACGGGACTAGCGGGGTGGCTCTGGAGACCCAGTACTTC. This translates into CARSLTHGTSGVALETQYF.